Listed here are 13 T cell receptor beta chains from one sample, sequenced in a study of molecular identifiers for immune sequencing clone quantification (dated by TCRdb to 2017 to 2018). Library construction relied on PCR. The run used an Illumina HiSeq 4000. TCRdb reworked the public reads: Q25 trimming with fastp, MiXCR clone assembly, productive beta chains retained. Rows are combined by CDR3 protein, so each entry shows the most common genes and DNA. The sample includes 300,000 to 350,000 distinct CDR3 sequences, with about a fifth observed a single time. The top ten hold 0.75% to 0.85% of the sample. Sequencing used naive CD8+ T cells from blood, with Jurkat cell RNA spiked in. The cell subset or site label of this sample denotes: FACS-sorted CD8+CD4-CCR7+CD45RA+ naive T cells. The receptors were sampled from a human donor in good health. Some libraries in this study had Jurkat cell RNA spiked in.

Regarding this clonotype: At one boundary the junction diverges from the germline segment, which might be a read error. The chain has TRBV12-3 or TRBV12-4 and TRBJ2-3; D not resolved. The CDR3 totals 15 residues. The CDR3 here is CASSGPSPPTDSQYF. The CDR3 bases are TGTGCCAGCAGTGGTCCGAGCCCCCCCACAGATTCGCAGTATTTT.

This clonotype was detected ten times or more. The V and J genes are TRBV4-2 and TRBJ2-7; 7 bases fit TRBD1. Looked up from germline, CDR1 is LGHNA and CDR2 is YNFKEQ. CDR3 length: 15 amino acids. V lost 4 bases to trimming and J lost 1 base; unmatched junction nucleotides: 7. CDR3 protein: CASSPNRGPSYEQYF. In DNA form, the CDR3 reads TGTGCCAGCAGCCCGAACAGGGGCCCATCCTACGAGCAGTACTTC.

In the case of this clonotype: Possible read error: a much larger clone is one base away. The chain's CDR3 is CVSSYMTSGIFDTQYF. In DNA, the CDR3 is TGTGTCAGCAGTTACATGACTAGCGGGATTTTTGATACGCAGTATTTT. This chain joins TRBV6-6 and TRBJ2-3, with 11 bases identical to TRBD2. CDR1 MNHNY and CDR2 SVGAGI come from the germline V gene (reference sequence). The CDR3 sequence is 16 residues long.

On this clonotype: This may stem from a read error, because a much larger clone lies one nucleotide away. The chain has TRBV14 and TRBJ2-1; no reliable D call. This CDR3 has 16 amino acids. Germline CDR1 is SGHDN and CDR2 is FVKESK. CDR3 in amino acids: CASSQEWISSYNEHFF. CDR3 coding DNA: TGTGCCAGCAGCCAAGAATGGATTAGCTCCTACAATGAGCACTTCTTC.

This clonotype was seen ten or more times. This chain connects TRBV25-1 to TRBJ2-7; D might be TRBD1 (6 bases). Germline V gene sequence: CDR1 MGHDK, CDR2 SYGVNS. V lost 5 bases and J lost 3, with 14 bases in between. The CDR3 is made up of 14 amino acids. The DNA of the CDR3 is TGTGCCAGCAGTTCCCAGGGGAGAGACTACGAGCAGTACTTC. Protein product: CASSSQGRDYEQYF.

Concerning this clonotype itself: Since a much larger clone is just one base distant, this may be a read error. This chain uses TRBV6-5 with TRBJ1-1; 7 bases agree with TRBD1. V lost 6 bases, J lost 4 bases, and 8 bases stayed unmatched. In germline, CDR1 is MNHEY, CDR2 SVGAGI. The CDR3 is made up of 14 amino acids. CDR3 nucleotide sequence: TGTGCCAGCAGCGTAGGACAGGTTAGCACTGAAGCTTTCTTT. This sequence encodes CASSVGQVSTEAFF.

In this sample, this clonotype turned up many times. For the CDR3, the DNA is TGTGCCAGCAGCAGCCGGGACAGGGTCCTGGAGACCCAGTACTTC. As protein: CASSSRDRVLETQYF. The J gene is TRBJ2-5, the V gene TRBV9, with 9 bases lining up with TRBD1. The CDR3 runs to 15 residues. V was pared by 4 bases and J by 5 bases, with 9 bases of the junction left unmatched. Germline V gene lookup returns CDR1 SGDLS and CDR2 YYNGEE. Combining the CDR3 with reference TRBV9 and TRBJ2-5 gives the whole variable domain DSGVTQTPKHLITATGQRVTLRCSPRSGDLSVYWYQQSLDQGLQFLIQYYNGEERAKGNILERFSAQQFPDLHSELNLSSLELGDSALYFCASSSRDRVLETQYFGPGTRLLVL.

About this clonotype itself: This sequence may be a read error, since a much larger clone differs from it by one base. This chain joins TRBV29-1 and TRBJ2-1; TRBD1 aligns across 8 bases. The CDR3 has 14 residues. Germline assignment: CDR1 SQVTM and CDR2 ANQGSEA. The DNA for the CDR3 is TGCAGCGTTGAGTCGGACAGGGCCTACAATGAGCAGTCCTTC. It codes for CSVESDRAYNEQSF.

This clonotype has ten or more counts. The rearrangement uses TRBV27 and TRBJ2-7; TRBD2 matches 10 bases. Trimming took 5 bases from V and 5 from J; bases not matched to a gene: 9. CDR3 length: 15 amino acids. CDR1 and CDR2 from the germline V gene are MNHEY and SMNVEV (reference sequence). This CDR3 reads CASSPEAGGTHEQYF. Written as DNA, the CDR3 is TGTGCCAGCAGTCCTGAAGCGGGAGGGACCCACGAGCAGTACTTC.

There are many counts of this clonotype. The chain couples TRBV2 to TRBJ2-3; 12 bases match TRBD1. The germline V gene has CDR1 SNHLY and CDR2 FYNNEI. J was trimmed by 6 bases and V by 7 bases; bases with no gene match: 8. CDR3 length: 15 residues. CDR3 sequence reads: CASTGTGGVVDTQYF. The CDR3 nucleotides are TGTGCCAGCACCGGGACAGGGGGCGTCGTCGATACGCAGTATTTT.

This clonotype was detected ten times or more. The CDR3 coding sequence is TGTGCCAGCACGTGGACAGGGGGCGTGAGCACTGAAGCTTTCTTT. Its protein is CASTWTGGVSTEAFF. The gene calls are TRBV2 and TRBJ1-1; 11 bases match TRBD1. The CDR3 length is 15 residues. Germline CDR1 reads SNHLY; CDR2 reads FYNNEI. With V trimmed by 7 bases and J by 4 bases, 8 bases remained unmatched. Variable domain in full (rest from reference TRBV2 and TRBJ1-1): EPEVTQTPSHQVTQMGQEVILRCVPISNHLYFYWYRQILGQKVEFLVSFYNNEISEKSEIFDDQFSVERPDGSNFTLKIRSTKLEDSAMYFCASTWTGGVSTEAFFGQGTRLTVV.

This clonotype has at least ten counts. V and J are TRBV19 and TRBJ2-6; no definite D call. The CDR3 has 16 residues. Germline V lookup: CDR1 LNHDA, CDR2 SQIVND (reference sequence). V was trimmed by 1 base and J by 4 bases, leaving 11 bases between them. The CDR3, as DNA: TGTGCCAGTAGTATAGGTTCCCCGCTCGGGGCCAACGTCCTGACTTTC. It encodes CASSIGSPLGANVLTF.

This clonotype came up many times. The rearrangement uses TRBV7-9 and TRBJ2-7; D perhaps matches TRBD1 (6 bases). Trimming took 5 bases from V and 2 from J, leaving 13 bases between them. Germline CDR1 is SEHNR and CDR2 is FQNEAQ (reference sequence). The CDR3 length is 14 residues. The CDR3 DNA reads TGTGCCAGCAGCGCCCGGGACATCGCCTACGAGCAGTACTTC. This encodes CASSARDIAYEQYF. Looking up the rest from reference TRBV7-9 and TRBJ2-7 gives the full variable domain: DTGVSQNPRHKITKRGQNVTFRCDPISEHNRLYWYRQTLGQGPEFLTYFQNEAQLEKSRLLSDRFSAERPKGSFSTLEIQRTEQGDSAMYLCASSARDIAYEQYFGPGTRLTVT.